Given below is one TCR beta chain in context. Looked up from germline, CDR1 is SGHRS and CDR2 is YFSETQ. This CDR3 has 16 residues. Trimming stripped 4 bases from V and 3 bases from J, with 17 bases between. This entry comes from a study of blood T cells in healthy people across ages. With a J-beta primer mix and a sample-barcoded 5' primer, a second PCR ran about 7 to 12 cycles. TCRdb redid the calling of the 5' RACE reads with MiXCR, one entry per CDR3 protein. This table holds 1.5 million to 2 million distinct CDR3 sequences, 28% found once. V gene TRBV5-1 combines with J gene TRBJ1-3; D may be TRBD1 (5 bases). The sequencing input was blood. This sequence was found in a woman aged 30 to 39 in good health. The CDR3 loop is CASSGGQGVFGNTIYF. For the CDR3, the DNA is TGCGCCAGCAGCGGTGGGCAGGGTGTATTTGGAAACACCATATATTTT.